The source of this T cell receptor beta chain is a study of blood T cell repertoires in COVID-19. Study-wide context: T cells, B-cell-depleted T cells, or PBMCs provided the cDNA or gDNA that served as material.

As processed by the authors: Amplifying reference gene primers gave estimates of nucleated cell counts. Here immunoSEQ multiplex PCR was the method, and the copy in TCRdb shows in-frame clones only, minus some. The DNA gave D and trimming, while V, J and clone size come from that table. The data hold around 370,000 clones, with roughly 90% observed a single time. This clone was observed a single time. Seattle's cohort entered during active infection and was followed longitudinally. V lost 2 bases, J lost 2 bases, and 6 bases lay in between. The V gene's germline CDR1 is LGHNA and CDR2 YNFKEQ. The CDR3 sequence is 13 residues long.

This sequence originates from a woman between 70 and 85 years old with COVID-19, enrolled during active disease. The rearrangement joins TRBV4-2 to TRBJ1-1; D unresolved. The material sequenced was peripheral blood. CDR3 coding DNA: TGTGCCAGCAGCCAACACATAAACACTGAAGCTTTCTTT. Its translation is CASSQHINTEAFF.